This TCR beta chain is drawn from a study of cytomegalovirus exposure and HLA in healthy donors. Whole-study results and caveats: The classifier, whose performance was assessed in both the original and validation cohorts, reportedly diagnosed cytomegalovirus status with high specificity and sensitivity. The dataset shows that most TCR sequences were rare, while some public TCRs occurred in many donors.

The table came from immunoSEQ multiplex PCR; TCRdb's copy has only in-frame clones and leaves some out. Altogether some 200,000 clones are present, about 86% being singletons, with the ten largest covering 2.5% to 3.5%. Turning to this clone: Its specificity is not known.

Sequencing input: PBMCs. This sequence originates from a woman aged 18-35 years in good health and CMV-seropositive.

The CDR3 DNA reads as TGTGCCAGCAGCAAACAAGACAGGGTGATCTACGAGCAGTACTTC. The encoded protein is CASSKQDRVIYEQYF. The rearrangement joins TRBV21-1 to TRBJ2-7; whether TRBD1, the table's D call, matches the DNA was not checked. TRBV21-1 has pseudogene status. This CDR3 region has 15 residues.